Shown below are 28 T cell receptor beta chains from a single sample sequenced in a study of OX40 agonist ivuxolimab in advanced cancers. Clones were read by immunoSEQ multiplex PCR, and TCRdb kept only the in-frame ones, dropping some. The data contain under 90,000 clones, about nine tenths of them singletons. The sequencing used CD4+ or CD8+ T cells sorted from blood, collected in a trial of the OX40 agonist ivuxolimab. The source of these receptors is an adult with an advanced solid tumor such as melanoma, head and neck, liver or kidney cancer.

CDR3 nucleotide sequence: TGTGCCAGCAGTGAAGTTGCCGGGAGGCTCTATGGCTACACCTTC. This translates into CASSEVAGRLYGYTF. The gene calls are TRBV2 and TRBJ1-2; D gene ambiguous. The CDR3 length is 15 residues. V shed 1 base and J shed 4 bases, with 13 bases lying between them. Germline CDR1 reads SNHLY; CDR2 reads FYNNEI.

The chain links TRBV30 to TRBJ2-1, with 9 bases matching TRBD2. Germline-derived CDR1 and CDR2 are GTSNPN and SVGIG (reference sequence). The CDR3 totals 15 residues. Trimming at V came to 0 bases and at J to 6 bases, leaving 6 bases not matched to a gene. The CDR3 sequence is CAWSVERGARNEQFF. The CDR3 nucleotides read TGTGCCTGGAGTGTAGAGCGGGGGGCCCGCAATGAGCAGTTCTTC.

This clone has more than one count but fewer than ten. This sequence joins TRBV13 and TRBJ2-7, with D possibly being TRBD2 (5 bases). The germline CDR1 and CDR2 sequences are PRHDT and FYEKMQ (reference sequence). V was pared by 6 bases and J by 2 bases, with 11 bases between. The CDR3 loop spans 13 amino acids. This CDR3 reads CASSLPGTYEQYF. The DNA of the CDR3 is TGTGCCAGCAGTTTACCCGGGACCTACGAGCAGTACTTC.

V gene TRBV10-3 combines with J gene TRBJ1-1; D uncertain. Germline CDR1 and CDR2: ENHRY and SYGVKD. V was cut by 3 bases and J by 3 bases, with 8 bases left in between. This CDR3 comprises 13 residues. This CDR3 reads CAISESDYTEAFF. The CDR3 bases are TGTGCCATCAGTGAATCAGATTACACTGAAGCTTTCTTT.

The V call is TRBV5-1, the J call TRBJ2-7, with 7 bases identical to TRBD2. Germline CDR1 SGHRS, CDR2 YFSETQ. The CDR3 sequence is 15 residues long. Trimming cost V 4 bases and J 1 base; bases outside gene matches: 8. Here the CDR3 DNA reads TGCGCCAGCAGCATGCGAGCGGGGACGTCCTACGAGCAGTACTTC. Encoded protein: CASSMRAGTSYEQYF.

This sequence joins TRBV7-2 and TRBJ1-1; D remains unclear. Germline CDR1 reads SGHTA; CDR2 reads FQGNSA. The CDR3 length is 15 residues. Trimming removed 6 bases from V and 0 bases from J, with 14 bases in between. CDR3 residues: CASSNRPAVNTEAFF. The CDR3 DNA reads TGTGCCAGCAGTAATAGACCCGCGGTGAACACTGAAGCTTTCTTT.

This clone showed up just once. CDR3 loop: CASSEALRSLYNSPLHF. CDR3 nucleotides: TGTGCCAGCAGTGAAGCGCTAAGGTCGCTCTATAATTCACCCCTCCACTTT. The chain links TRBV2 to TRBJ1-6; D call uncertain. Germline V gene lookup returns CDR1 SNHLY and CDR2 FYNNEI. Trimming cost V 0 bases and J 3 bases, with 12 bases left between them. The CDR3 is 17 amino acids.

V usage is TRBV4-2 and J usage is TRBJ2-2; D is unresolved. The CDR3 loop spans 12 amino acids. The ends were cut back, 4 bases at V and 7 bases at J, with 7 bases in the middle. CDR1 LGHNA and CDR2 YNFKEQ come from the germline V gene. For the CDR3, the DNA is TGTGCCAGCAGCCTGCGTCGCGGGGAGCTGTTTTTT. Protein: CASSLRRGELFF.

This clone was detected only once. The chain uses TRBV11-2 and TRBJ1-3, with 10 bases matching TRBD1. The CDR3 sequence is 15 residues long. V lost 4 bases and J lost 4; bases outside the gene matches: 4. Germline values: CDR1 SGHAT, CDR2 FQNNGV. Here the CDR3 reads CASSYPGQGGNTIYF. CDR3 coding DNA: TGTGCCAGCAGCTATCCGGGACAGGGGGGAAACACCATATATTTT.

The chain links TRBV2 to TRBJ1-1; D unclear. The length of the CDR3 is 14 residues. Germline V gene lookup returns CDR1 SNHLY and CDR2 FYNNEI. Trimming removed 2 bases from V and 6 bases from J, with 13 bases in between. The CDR3 DNA follows: TGTGCCAGCAGTGAACCCCTGGGGTCGGCTGAAGCTTTCTTT. Translation: CASSEPLGSAEAFF.

The chain links TRBV13 to TRBJ2-7; D gene unclear. Germline assignment: CDR1 PRHDT and CDR2 FYEKMQ (reference sequence). Trimming cost V 2 bases and J 0 bases, with 11 bases left between them. The length of the CDR3 is 15 residues. CDR3 sequence (DNA): TGTGCCAGCAGCTTATCCCCGGATATCTCCTACGAGCAGTACTTC. Translating gives CASSLSPDISYEQYF.

The chain combines TRBV7-9 with TRBJ2-1; 7 positions match TRBD2. V shed 5 bases and J 1 base; nucleotides not matched to a gene: 8. CDR1 SEHNR and CDR2 FQNEAQ come from the germline V gene (reference sequence). The CDR3 has 16 amino acids. In DNA, the CDR3 is TGTGCCAGCAGCCAATCCCTAGCGGAATCCTACAATGAGCAGTTCTTC. It encodes CASSQSLAESYNEQFF.

This chain joins TRBV6-1 and TRBJ2-1, with TRBD1 as a possible D gene (5 bases). This CDR3 is 12 amino acids long. V was cut by 6 bases and J by 7 bases, with 10 bases left in between. Germline assignment: CDR1 MNHNS and CDR2 SASEGT. CDR3 in DNA: TGTGCCAGCAGCAAGACAGTTAATGAGCAGTTCTTC. Protein sequence: CASSKTVNEQFF.

The chain is built from TRBV6-6 and TRBJ2-1, with 9 bases that match TRBD1. The CDR3 has 16 amino acids. Per germline, CDR1 MNHNY and CDR2 SVGAGI (reference sequence). Trimming cost V 6 bases and J 3 bases; bases outside gene matches: 9. In nucleotides, the CDR3 is TGTGCCAGCAGCTCCAAAGGGACAGGGTTCTACAATGAGCAGTTCTTC. This encodes CASSSKGTGFYNEQFF.

V and J are TRBV11-1 and TRBJ1-1; D is undetermined. This CDR3 spans 14 amino acids. CDR1 and CDR2 from the germline V gene are SGHAT and FQDESV (reference sequence). Trimming shortened V by 1 base and J by 1 base, and 7 bases separated the two germline ends. This CDR3 reads CASSLGRSNTEAFF. The CDR3 DNA reads TGTGCCAGCAGCTTAGGAAGATCGAACACTGAAGCTTTCTTT.

The chain uses TRBV5-4 and TRBJ1-1; weak D call: TRBD1 (6 bases). Germline V gene data show CDR1 as SGHNT and CDR2 as YYREEE (reference sequence). The CDR3 loop spans 16 amino acids. Trimming removed 3 bases at V and 5 bases at J, with 20 bases between. As DNA, the CDR3 is TGTGCCAGCAGCTCCCCAAGGGGGGGGCGGGAGACTGAAGCTTTCTTT. Its translation: CASSSPRGGRETEAFF.

This chain connects TRBV4-2 to TRBJ2-2; TRBD1 might be the D (8 bases). V was trimmed by 5 bases and J by 4 bases, leaving 14 bases between them. Looked up from germline, CDR1 is LGHNA and CDR2 is YNFKEQ. There are 15 residues in the CDR3. The CDR3 region has the DNA TGTGCCAGCAGCTTGTACAGGGGGGGCACCGGGGAGCTGTTTTTT. Translation: CASSLYRGGTGELFF.

The chain uses TRBV18 and TRBJ2-7; D not certain. From germline, CDR1 is KGHSH and CDR2 LQKENI. This CDR3 region has 12 residues. V lost 1 base to trimming and J lost 6 bases, with 7 bases between them. CDR3 bases: TGTGCCAGCTCACCACGGGTAAGCGAGCAGTACTTC. Protein product: CASSPRVSEQYF.

The chain joins TRBV28 to TRBJ2-1; D remains unclear. CDR3 length equals 12 residues. Trimming took 6 bases from V and 7 from J, leaving 10 bases between them. Germline V lookup: CDR1 MDHEN, CDR2 SYDVKM. The CDR3 region is CASSYGINEQFF. The CDR3 bases are TGTGCCAGCAGCTATGGGATTAATGAGCAGTTCTTC.

The chain carries TRBV27 and TRBJ2-1; D might be TRBD1 (6 bases). This CDR3 comprises 13 residues. Trimming took off 5 bases at V and 1 base at J, with 6 bases between the two ends. Germline V gives CDR1 MNHEY, CDR2 SMNVEV (reference sequence). CDR3 protein: CASSGQSYNEQFF. CDR3 nucleotide sequence: TGTGCCAGCAGTGGACAGTCCTACAATGAGCAGTTCTTC.

The rearrangement uses TRBV18 and TRBJ1-5, with D maybe TRBD1 (5 bases). The ends were cut back, 6 bases at V and 5 bases at J, with 11 bases in the middle. The CDR3 spans 13 residues. Germline CDR1 and CDR2: KGHSH and LQKENI. The CDR3 region is CASSQGPDQPQHF. CDR3 DNA sequence: TGTGCCAGCTCGCAGGGACCCGATCAGCCCCAGCATTTT.

The chain couples TRBV5-1 to TRBJ2-2; D might be TRBD1 (6 bases). The CDR3 sequence is 15 residues long. Germline loops: CDR1 SGHRS, CDR2 YFSETQ. The ends were cut back, 2 bases at V and 3 bases at J, with 11 bases in the middle. CDR3: CASSLQGRDTGELFF. CDR3 in DNA: TGCGCCAGCAGCTTACAGGGCCGGGACACCGGGGAGCTGTTTTTT.

The V gene is TRBV2, the J gene TRBJ1-6; 9 bases map to TRBD1. Germline CDR1 SNHLY, CDR2 FYNNEI. The length of the CDR3 is 16 residues. Germline trimming cut 7 bases from V and 0 bases from J; bases unmatched to any gene: 4. CDR3 protein: CASNGQGSSYNSPLHF. CDR3 coding DNA: TGTGCCAGCAACGGACAGGGGAGCTCCTATAATTCACCCCTCCACTTT.

V gene TRBV10-3 combines with J gene TRBJ1-1; 7 nucleotides agree with TRBD1. The trim removed 6 bases at V and 3 bases at J, leaving 7 bases unmatched. The CDR3 has 14 residues. Germline lookup yields CDR1 ENHRY and CDR2 SYGVKD. The CDR3 is CAISPQGTYTEAFF. CDR3 sequence (DNA): TGTGCCATCAGCCCACAGGGGACGTACACTGAAGCTTTCTTT.

This chain uses TRBV6-6 with TRBJ1-4; 7 positions agree with TRBD1. The V gene end was trimmed by 7 bases and the J gene end by 5 bases; junction bases not matched to a gene: 13. From germline, CDR1 is MNHNY and CDR2 SVGAGI (reference sequence). This CDR3 region has 16 residues. In DNA form, the CDR3 reads TGTGCCAGCAACCCCTTACCGGGACAGCGAAATGAAAAACTGTTTTTT. Translating gives CASNPLPGQRNEKLFF.

V gene TRBV7-9 combines with J gene TRBJ1-1, with D unresolved. With 5 bases removed from V and 0 bases from J, the gap between germline ends came to 16 bases. Germline-derived CDR1 and CDR2 are SEHNR and FQNEAQ (reference sequence). The CDR3 consists of 16 residues. CDR3 region: CASSVTRTLMNTEAFF. CDR3 in DNA: TGTGCCAGCAGCGTAACCCGGACGCTCATGAACACTGAAGCTTTCTTT.

The chain combines TRBV6-5 with TRBJ2-7; no reliable D call. With 10 bases removed from V and 2 bases from J, the gap between germline ends came to 15 bases. This CDR3 is 13 amino acids long. CDR1 and CDR2 (germline): MNHEY, SVGAGI. The CDR3 DNA reads TGTGCCACCCTCGCCCCCTTGGCCTACGAGCAGTACTTC. It translates to CATLAPLAYEQYF.

The chain has TRBV5-6 and TRBJ2-5, with a possible D match to TRBD2 (5 bases). The CDR3 is made up of 14 amino acids. Germline V gives CDR1 SGHDT, CDR2 YYEEEE. Trimming took off 4 bases at V and 5 bases at J, with 15 bases between the two ends. The CDR3 loop reads CASSHGPGGETQYF. The CDR3 region has the DNA TGTGCCAGCAGCCACGGCCCCGGCGGGGAGACCCAGTACTTC.